Listed below are T cell receptor beta chains from one sample, sequenced in a study of regulatory T cells in long-lasting Graves disease. TCRdb fed the multiplex PCR reads into MiXCR, producing one record per CDR3 protein. Here the sample spans about 560,000 distinct CDR3 sequences, around 16% being singletons. These same data were also listed under a study on T cells in Graves' hyperthyroidism and ophthalmopathy.

The sample in question was peripheral blood mononuclear cells (PBMCs), obtained at new diagnosis, from a patient treated with antithyroid drugs. These receptors were collected from a man aged 18 to 30 with Graves disease. CDR3s include the opening cysteine and the closing phenylalanine or tryptophan. D genes are given only for firm matches. Size is stated for part of the rows, as once, few or many counts, or as a class when the clone is expanded.

d_gene	j_gene	abundance	v_gene	CDR3aa	CDR3nt
TRBD2	TRBJ2-2	many	TRBV7-9	CASSLALPGGNTGELFF	TGTGCCAGCAGCTTAGCCCTCCCGGGAGGGAACACCGGGGAGCTGTTTTTT
-	TRBJ2-7	few	TRBV7-9	CASSPASRGSYEQYF	TGTGCCAGCAGCCCAGCCTCGCGGGGTTCCTACGAGCAGTACTTC
-	TRBJ1-1	many	TRBV12-3/TRBV12-4	CASSFRVGTTEAFF	TGTGCCAGCAGTTTTCGGGTAGGGACGACTGAAGCTTTCTTT
-	TRBJ1-1	few	TRBV6-2/TRBV6-3	CASSYGPGTEAFF	TGTGCCAGCAGTTACGGCCCTGGGACTGAAGCTTTCTTT
-	TRBJ2-1	-	TRBV5-4	CASSQGLYGSYNEQFF	TGTGCCAGCAGCCAAGGACTATACGGATCCTACAATGAGCAGTTCTTC
-	TRBJ2-1	many	TRBV12-3/TRBV12-4	CASSLTDSRINEQFF	TGTGCCAGCAGTCTTACTGACTCAAGGATCAATGAGCAGTTCTTC
TRBD2	TRBJ2-7	-	TRBV20-1	CSANPLAGGSYEQYF	TGCAGTGCTAACCCACTAGCGGGGGGGTCCTACGAGCAGTACTTC
TRBD2	TRBJ2-1	many	TRBV5-1	CASSLTSGRTPNEQFF	TGCGCCAGCAGCTTGACTAGCGGGAGGACCCCCAATGAGCAGTTCTTC
-	TRBJ2-1	many	TRBV28	CASSFGGRINNEQFF	TGTGCCAGCAGTTTTGGAGGGAGGATCAACAATGAGCAGTTCTTC
-	TRBJ2-3	many	TRBV5-1	CASSLSWRGITDTQYF	TGCGCCAGCAGCTTGTCCTGGCGGGGTATCACAGATACGCAGTATTTT
-	TRBJ2-1	many	TRBV6-1	CASSEASYGDNEQFF	TGTGCCAGCAGTGAAGCTTCGTACGGCGACAATGAGCAGTTCTTC
TRBD1	TRBJ1-2	-	TRBV28	CASSSDPGQHFNYGYTF	TGTGCCAGCAGTTCCGACCCGGGACAGCACTTTAACTATGGCTACACCTTC
TRBD1	TRBJ1-1	-	TRBV6-2/TRBV6-3	CASSEKYERGHGVTEAFF	TGTGCCAGCAGTGAAAAATATGAAAGGGGGCACGGAGTCACTGAAGCTTTCTTT
-	TRBJ2-2	-	TRBV29-1	CSVGRSLRSGGELFF	TGCAGCGTTGGGCGATCACTCAGGTCGGGCGGGGAGCTGTTTTTT
TRBD1	TRBJ2-7	few	TRBV7-9	CASSRQGVKRYEQYF	TGTGCCAGCAGCCGACAGGGAGTGAAGAGGTACGAGCAGTACTTC
TRBD1	TRBJ1-2	-	TRBV7-2	CASSSERTGDTGYTF	TGTGCCAGCAGCTCAGAAAGGACAGGGGATACTGGCTACACCTTC
-	TRBJ2-5	many	TRBV7-3	CASSSAGTGETQYF	TGTGCCAGCAGCTCCGCCGGGACGGGAGAGACCCAGTACTTC
-	TRBJ1-5	-	TRBV7-9	CASSPTGTRAGNQPQHF	TGTGCCAGCAGCCCCACCGGGACCCGTGCGGGCAATCAGCCCCAGCATTTT
TRBD2	TRBJ2-1	-	TRBV27	CVSNRGGSSYDEQFF	TGTGTCAGCAATCGGGGCGGGAGCTCCTACGATGAGCAGTTCTTC
-	TRBJ2-1	few	TRBV28	CASSSQGSSSYNEQFF	TGTGCCAGCAGTTCCCAGGGTTCGAGCTCCTACAATGAGCAGTTCTTC
TRBD2	TRBJ2-7	many	TRBV7-9	CASSPGLAGDYEQYF	TGTGCCAGCAGCCCGGGACTAGCGGGAGACTACGAGCAGTACTTC
-	TRBJ1-1	-	TRBV4-1	CASRSVAVTEAFF	TGCGCCAGCAGGTCTGTCGCAGTTACTGAAGCTTTCTTT
-	TRBJ1-1	many	TRBV3-1	CASSQPDRNTEAFF	TGTGCCAGCAGCCAGCCAGACAGAAACACTGAAGCTTTCTTT
-	TRBJ1-2	-	TRBV5-6	CASSPGVSRADYGYTF	TGTGCCAGCAGCCCCGGAGTTAGCCGGGCTGACTATGGCTACACCTTC
-	TRBJ1-2	-	TRBV7-9	CASSPGRIDGYTF	TGTGCCAGCAGCCCAGGACGGATTGATGGCTACACCTTC
TRBD2	TRBJ2-5	-	TRBV5-1	CASSPRTSGKQETQYF	TGCGCCAGCAGCCCCCGGACTAGCGGGAAACAAGAGACCCAGTACTTC
-	TRBJ2-1	-	TRBV20-1	CSAQRRSSYNEQFF	TGCAGTGCTCAGCGGAGGAGCTCCTACAATGAGCAGTTCTTC
TRBD1	TRBJ2-1	-	TRBV30	CAWSRPRDSHNEQFF	TGTGCCTGGAGCCGACCGAGGGACAGCCACAATGAGCAGTTCTTC
-	TRBJ2-7	few	TRBV11-2	CASNLHRAYEQYF	TGTGCCAGCAACCTTCACCGTGCCTACGAGCAGTACTTC
-	TRBJ2-7	many	TRBV20-1	CSAVEAGSSYEQYF	TGCAGTGCGGTTGAGGCGGGATCATCCTACGAGCAGTACTTC
-	TRBJ1-1	many	TRBV12-3/TRBV12-4	CASGRGGGTEAFF	TGTGCCAGCGGACGGGGTGGGGGCACTGAAGCTTTCTTT
-	TRBJ1-5	few	TRBV15	CATSRDQFNNSNQPQHF	TGTGCCACCAGCAGAGATCAGTTTAACAATAGCAATCAGCCCCAGCATTTT
-	TRBJ2-1	many	TRBV20-1	CSARSLWGSTYNEQFF	TGCAGTGCTAGATCCCTCTGGGGGTCCACCTACAATGAGCAGTTCTTC
TRBD2	TRBJ2-3	many	TRBV6-1	CAATGTSGSDTQYF	TGTGCCGCTACCGGGACTAGCGGGTCAGATACGCAGTATTTT
TRBD2	TRBJ2-1	many	TRBV6-1	CASQNRGTSGSGEQFF	TGTGCCAGCCAAAATCGCGGGACTAGCGGGAGCGGTGAGCAGTTCTTC
-	TRBJ1-1	many	TRBV27	CASSVWGTEAFF	TGTGCCAGCAGCGTCTGGGGCACTGAAGCTTTCTTT
TRBD1	TRBJ1-2	-	TRBV9	CASSLLPGQDLDGYTF	TGTGCCAGCAGCCTCCTACCGGGACAGGACTTAGATGGCTACACCTTC
TRBD2	TRBJ2-7	many	TRBV7-9	CASSHLTSGDYEQYF	TGTGCCAGCAGTCACCTCACTAGCGGGGATTACGAGCAGTACTTC
-	TRBJ2-2	many	TRBV9	CASSASFTGELFF	TGTGCCAGCAGCGCCAGCTTCACCGGGGAGCTGTTTTTT
-	TRBJ1-1	many	TRBV3-1	CASSHALPNTEAFF	TGTGCCAGCAGCCATGCCTTACCGAACACTGAAGCTTTCTTT
-	TRBJ1-1	many	TRBV11-2	CASSRDPWGDTEAFF	TGTGCCAGCAGTCGAGATCCCTGGGGAGACACCGAAGCTTTCTTT
-	TRBJ1-1	many	TRBV20-1	CSARAPQGPNTEAFF	TGCAGTGCTAGAGCCCCACAGGGTCCCAACACTGAAGCTTTCTTT
-	TRBJ2-3	-	TRBV27	CASSLSVPGHGSDTQYF	TGTGCCAGCAGTTTATCGGTCCCGGGTCATGGGTCAGATACGCAGTATTTT
-	TRBJ2-5	many	TRBV5-6	CASSRFTGMETQYF	TGTGCCAGCAGCCGTTTTACAGGGATGGAGACCCAGTACTTC
-	TRBJ2-1	many	TRBV29-1	CSVSSGYNEQFF	TGCAGCGTTTCTTCTGGGTACAATGAGCAGTTCTTC
TRBD2	TRBJ2-1	-	TRBV6-1	CASTWATSGGEQFF	TGTGCCAGCACCTGGGCGACTAGCGGGGGGGAGCAGTTCTTC
-	TRBJ2-1	-	TRBV19	CASSIRVAYNEQFF	TGTGCCAGTAGTATAAGGGTAGCGTACAATGAGCAGTTCTTC
-	TRBJ2-7	-	TRBV28	CASSFQRGQIHYEQYF	TGTGCCAGCAGTTTTCAGCGGGGACAAATCCACTACGAGCAGTACTTC
-	TRBJ2-7	few	TRBV19	CASSNGVNRDVSYEQYF	TGTGCCAGTAGTAACGGAGTGAACAGGGACGTTTCCTACGAGCAGTACTTC